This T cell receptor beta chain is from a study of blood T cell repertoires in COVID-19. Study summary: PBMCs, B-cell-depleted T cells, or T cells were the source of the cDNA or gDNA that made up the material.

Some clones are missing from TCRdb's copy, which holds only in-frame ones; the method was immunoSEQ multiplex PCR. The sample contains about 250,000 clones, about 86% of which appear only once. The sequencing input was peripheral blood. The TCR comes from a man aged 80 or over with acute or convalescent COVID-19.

For the CDR3, the DNA is TGTGCCAGCAGTGAACCTCTCCTGTATGGCTACACCTTC. Amino acid sequence: CASSEPLLYGYTF. The gene calls are TRBV6-1 and TRBJ1-2; no clear D gene. The CDR3 is 13 residues long. Trimming took 2 bases from V and 5 from J, leaving 9 bases between them. CDR1 MNHNS and CDR2 SASEGT come from the germline V gene.